Shown below are 24 T cell receptor beta chains from a single sample sequenced in a study of blood T cell repertoires in COVID-19. Profiling relied on immunoSEQ multiplex PCR, and the TCRdb table lists in-frame clones only, not all of them. Here the sample spans tens of thousands of clones, around 90% being singletons. The sample consisted of peripheral blood. These receptors all stem from a man aged 60-69 years with acute or convalescent COVID-19.

The chain links TRBV27 to TRBJ2-3, with a tentative D call TRBD1 (7 bases). The CDR3 loop spans 12 amino acids. The germline CDR1 and CDR2 sequences are MNHEY and SMNVEV (reference sequence). The V gene lost 7 bases and the J gene lost 6 bases, with 11 bases spanning the gap. Here the CDR3 reads CASTPGGDTQYF. CDR3 nucleotide sequence: TGTGCCAGCACCCCAGGGGGGGATACGCAGTATTTT.

The chain couples TRBV4-3 to TRBJ2-3; D uncertain. CDR1 and CDR2 (germline): LGHNA, YSLEER. V shed 1 base and J shed 2 bases, with 16 bases lying between them. The CDR3 has 17 residues. Here the CDR3 reads CASSQGLGFPNTDTQYF. CDR3 nucleotides: TGCGCCAGCAGCCAAGGGCTAGGTTTCCCTAACACAGATACGCAGTATTTT.

The genes are TRBV7-9 and TRBJ1-5; 7 bases match TRBD1. J lost 2 bases, V lost 5 bases, and 12 bases had no gene match. The CDR3 extends over 17 amino acids. Germline loops: CDR1 SEHNR, CDR2 FQNEAQ (reference sequence). The CDR3 here is CASSTHRGGGGNQPQHF. DNA of the CDR3: TGTGCCAGCAGCACCCACAGGGGAGGTGGCGGCAATCAGCCCCAGCATTTT.

This chain joins TRBV5-4 and TRBJ1-1, with unresolved D. This CDR3 contains 13 residues. Per the germline V gene, CDR1 is SGHNT and CDR2 is YYREEE (reference sequence). V was trimmed by 0 bases and J by 7 bases, leaving 10 bases between them. The CDR3 DNA follows: TGTGCCAGCAGCTTGGGAGGTACTGGTGAAGCTTTCTTT. Translated: CASSLGGTGEAFF.

In this sample, this clone turned up a few times. At one boundary the junction diverges from the germline segment, which might be a read error. The rearrangement uses TRBV11-2 and TRBJ2-7; 9 positions agree with TRBD2. The CDR3 is 15 amino acids. Germline lookup yields CDR1 SGHAT and CDR2 FQNNGV. The CDR3 loop reads CASSLAGVNSYEQYF. The DNA for the CDR3 is TGTGCCAGCAGTTTAGCGGGGGTTAACTCCTACGAGCAGTACTTC.

This clone appeared once. The chain couples TRBV27 to TRBJ2-1; 10 bases fit TRBD2. The V gene's germline CDR1 is MNHEY and CDR2 SMNVEV (reference sequence). The CDR3 runs to 17 residues. The V and J ends lost 4 bases and 4 bases, in that order; junction bases with no gene match: 10. The CDR3 DNA sequence: TGTGCCAGCAGTTCTTCCCTAGCGGGGGCCTCTTACAATGAGCAGTTCTTC. Protein sequence: CASSSSLAGASYNEQFF.

This chain connects TRBV5-1 to TRBJ2-1; TRBD2 matches at 15 bases. V lost 4 bases and J lost 8; bases outside the gene matches: 13. The CDR3 covers 18 residues. Per germline, CDR1 SGHRS and CDR2 YFSETQ. CDR3 DNA: TGCGCCAGCAGCCCCGAGGGACTAGCGGGGGGCCCTGGCGATGAGCAGTTCTTC. This codes for CASSPEGLAGGPGDEQFF.

The chain carries TRBV5-4 and TRBJ2-5, with 7 bases matching TRBD1. V gave up 2 bases and J gave up 2 bases; unmatched junction bases: 3. The CDR3 runs to 14 residues. Germline CDR1 reads SGHNT; CDR2 reads YYREEE (reference sequence). The CDR3 region is CASSFATGQETQYF. In DNA form, the CDR3 reads TGTGCCAGCAGCTTTGCGACAGGGCAAGAGACCCAGTACTTC.

The V and J genes are TRBV11-2 and TRBJ2-2; a possible D gene is TRBD1 (5 bases). Trimming cost V 1 base and J 2 bases, with 11 bases left between them. From germline, CDR1 is SGHAT and CDR2 FQNNGV. The CDR3 consists of 16 residues. CDR3: CASSLVEQANTGELFF. Written as DNA, the CDR3 is TGTGCCAGCAGCTTAGTAGAACAGGCCAACACCGGGGAGCTGTTTTTT. Filled out from reference TRBV11-2 and TRBJ2-2, the complete variable domain reads EAGVAQSPRYKIIEKRQSVAFWCNPISGHATLYWYQQILGQGPKLLIQFQNNGVVDDSQLPKDRFSAERLKGVDSTLKIQPAKLEDSAVYLCASSLVEQANTGELFFGEGSRLTVL.

The CDR3 coding sequence is TGTGCCAGTGGGGATCGGACAGCGACGTATACTGAAGCTTTCTTT. Protein sequence: CASGDRTATYTEAFF. This sequence joins TRBV19 and TRBJ1-1, with D tentatively TRBD1 (6 bases). Trimming took off 8 bases at V and 5 bases at J, with 21 bases between the two ends. Germline V gene lookup returns CDR1 LNHDA and CDR2 SQIVND (reference sequence). The CDR3 totals 15 residues.

The chain uses TRBV13 and TRBJ2-5; 13 bases match TRBD2. Germline CDR1 reads PRHDT; CDR2 reads FYEKMQ (reference sequence). With 4 bases clipped from V and 5 bases from J, the junction kept 16 bases outside the gene matches. This CDR3 is built from 19 residues. CDR3 sequence (DNA): TGTGCCAGCAGCTCAAGGACTAGCGGGGGCCTTTCACTGTTCGAGACCCAGTACTTC. Its protein is CASSSRTSGGLSLFETQYF. Full variable domain (outside the CDR3, taken from reference TRBV13 and TRBJ2-5): AAGVIQSPRHLIKEKRETATLKCYPIPRHDTVYWYQQGPGQDPQFLISFYEKMQSDKGSIPDRFSAQQFSDYHSELNMSSLELGDSALYFCASSSRTSGGLSLFETQYFGPGTRLLVL.

The chain combines TRBV6-5 with TRBJ1-5; 8 bases are shared with TRBD1. J lost 16 bases, V lost 6 bases, and 14 bases had no gene match. CDR3 size: 13 residues. The V gene's germline CDR1 is MNHEY and CDR2 SVGAGI. This CDR3 reads CASRTDMDRAEHF. CDR3 coding DNA: TGTGCCAGCAGGACGGACATGGACAGGGCTGAACATTTT.

The rearrangement uses TRBV30 and TRBJ1-5; TRBD1 matches at 8 bases. J lost 6 bases, V lost 5 bases, and 3 bases had no gene match. The V gene's germline CDR1 is GTSNPN and CDR2 SVGIG (reference sequence). The CDR3 runs 12 residues. The CDR3 loop is CAWSGGGQPQHF. For the CDR3, the DNA is TGTGCCTGGTCAGGGGGCGGTCAGCCCCAGCATTTT.

CDR3 amino acids: CASSLGQGGGYTF. CDR3 sequence (DNA): TGTGCCAGCAGCCTAGGACAGGGGGGTGGCTACACCTTC. The V call is TRBV6-5, the J call TRBJ1-2, with 10 bases matching TRBD1. Per the germline V gene, CDR1 is MNHEY and CDR2 is SVGAGI. The V and J ends lost 6 bases and 7 bases, in that order; junction bases with no gene match: 5. The CDR3 has 13 residues.

The V call is TRBV4-3, the J call TRBJ1-2; a weak D match, TRBD1 (5 bases). V lost 0 bases and J 0 bases, leaving 14 bases between the germline ends. The CDR3 runs 17 residues. From germline, CDR1 is LGHNA and CDR2 YSLEER. The chain's CDR3 is CASSQESLQVPNYGYTF. Written as DNA, the CDR3 is TGCGCCAGCAGCCAAGAAAGTTTACAGGTACCTAACTATGGCTACACCTTC.

The chain couples TRBV9 to TRBJ2-1, with 10 bases aligning to TRBD1. The germline V gene encodes CDR1 SGDLS and CDR2 YYNGEE. This CDR3 has 16 amino acids. Trimming took 4 bases from V and 4 from J; bases not matched to a gene: 8. The CDR3 protein is CASSPTPGQGYNEQFF. Here the CDR3 DNA reads TGTGCCAGCAGCCCAACACCGGGACAGGGGTACAATGAGCAGTTCTTC. The entire variable domain, with the rest obtained from reference TRBV9 and TRBJ2-1, is as follows: DSGVTQTPKHLITATGQRVTLRCSPRSGDLSVYWYQQSLDQGLQFLIQYYNGEERAKGNILERFSAQQFPDLHSELNLSSLELGDSALYFCASSPTPGQGYNEQFFGPGTRLTVL.

This chain joins TRBV7-2 and TRBJ1-5; a possible D gene is TRBD1 (5 bases). The V end lost 5 bases, the J end lost 5 bases, and 16 bases lay between the germline ends. CDR3 size: 15 residues. Per germline, CDR1 SGHTA and CDR2 FQGNSA. The CDR3 DNA reads as TGTGCCAGCAGCGCCCAGGTCGGAGGGGATCAGCCCCAGCATTTT. This translates into CASSAQVGGDQPQHF.

V usage is TRBV15 and J usage is TRBJ2-3; D is ambiguous. Germline V gives CDR1 LNHNV, CDR2 YYDKDF (reference sequence). Deletions cut 5 bases from V and 6 bases from J, with 9 bases between. This CDR3 is 12 amino acids long. CDR3 in amino acids: CATSPREDTQYF. The DNA for the CDR3 is TGTGCCACCAGCCCGAGAGAGGATACGCAGTATTTT.

This chain connects TRBV6-5 to TRBJ1-3; D is unclear. The V end was cut by 6 bases, the J end by 0 bases, with 6 bases between. Germline V gene sequence: CDR1 MNHEY, CDR2 SVGAGI. The CDR3 contains 13 residues. CDR3 sequence reads: CASRRNSGNTIYF. The CDR3, as DNA: TGTGCCAGCAGGAGGAACTCTGGAAACACCATATATTTT.

V usage is TRBV19 and J usage is TRBJ1-4; 7 bases align to TRBD1. The junction had 6 bases not matched to a gene; V was cut back by 3 bases and J by 8 bases. Germline values: CDR1 LNHDA, CDR2 SQIVND (reference sequence). The CDR3 extends over 14 amino acids. CDR3 protein: CASSIGQGVEKLFF. CDR3 nucleotides: TGTGCCAGTAGTATTGGCCAGGGGGTCGAAAAACTGTTTTTT.

Worth noting for this clone: The junction departs from germline at one end; a sequencing error may be responsible. This sequence joins TRBV7-2 and TRBJ2-2, with TRBD2 identical over 10 bases. The CDR3 sequence is 16 residues long. The germline V gene encodes CDR1 SGHTA and CDR2 FQGNSA. The CDR3 is CASSLAGAMNTGELFF. As DNA, the CDR3 is TGTGCCAGCAGCCTAGCGGGGGCGATGAACACCGGGGAGCTGTTTTTT.

The V and J genes are TRBV2 and TRBJ2-2; TRBD1 is a possible D gene (5 bases). Germline V CDR1 and CDR2: SNHLY, FYNNEI. Between the trimmed V and J ends, which lost 7 bases and 3 bases, there was a span of 15 bases. The length of the CDR3 is 15 residues. For the CDR3, the DNA is TGTGCCAGCACGCTGGACACAGTAGACACCGGGGAGCTGTTTTTT. This translates into CASTLDTVDTGELFF.

The V gene is TRBV13, the J gene TRBJ2-7, with 10 bases fitting TRBD1. This CDR3 contains 14 residues. The germline CDR1 and CDR2 sequences are PRHDT and FYEKMQ (reference sequence). V lost 5 bases, J lost 3 bases, and 4 bases stayed unmatched. CDR3 protein: CASSLTGGLYEQYF. Here the CDR3 DNA reads TGTGCCAGCAGCCTGACAGGGGGCCTCTACGAGCAGTACTTC.

The chain carries TRBV19 and TRBJ1-2, with 8 bases fitting TRBD1. CDR1 is LNHDA and CDR2 is SQIVND in the germline V gene (reference sequence). With 6 bases clipped from V and 8 bases from J, the junction kept 11 bases outside the gene matches. The CDR3 contains 14 residues. The CDR3 DNA sequence: TGTGCCAGTAGAAAAACAGGGGGTCCTGAGGGCTACACCTTC. Its translation: CASRKTGGPEGYTF. The full variable domain, in which reference TRBV19 and TRBJ1-2 provide the parts outside the CDR3, is DGGITQSPKYLFRKEGQNVTLSCEQNLNHDAMYWYRQDPGQGLRLIYYSQIVNDFQKGDIAEGYSVSREKKESFPLTVTSAQKNPTAFYLCASRKTGGPEGYTFGSGTRLTVV.